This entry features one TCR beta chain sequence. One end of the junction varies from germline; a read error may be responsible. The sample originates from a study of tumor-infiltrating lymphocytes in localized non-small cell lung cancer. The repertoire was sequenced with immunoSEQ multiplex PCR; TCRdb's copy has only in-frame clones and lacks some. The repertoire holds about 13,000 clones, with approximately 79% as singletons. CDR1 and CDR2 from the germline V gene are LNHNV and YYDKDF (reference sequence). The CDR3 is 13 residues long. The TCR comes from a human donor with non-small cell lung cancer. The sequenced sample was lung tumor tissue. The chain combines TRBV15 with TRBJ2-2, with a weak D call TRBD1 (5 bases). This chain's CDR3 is CVTGRANTVELFF. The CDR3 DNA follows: TGTGTTACGGGCAGGGCGAACACCGTGGAGCTGTTTTTT.